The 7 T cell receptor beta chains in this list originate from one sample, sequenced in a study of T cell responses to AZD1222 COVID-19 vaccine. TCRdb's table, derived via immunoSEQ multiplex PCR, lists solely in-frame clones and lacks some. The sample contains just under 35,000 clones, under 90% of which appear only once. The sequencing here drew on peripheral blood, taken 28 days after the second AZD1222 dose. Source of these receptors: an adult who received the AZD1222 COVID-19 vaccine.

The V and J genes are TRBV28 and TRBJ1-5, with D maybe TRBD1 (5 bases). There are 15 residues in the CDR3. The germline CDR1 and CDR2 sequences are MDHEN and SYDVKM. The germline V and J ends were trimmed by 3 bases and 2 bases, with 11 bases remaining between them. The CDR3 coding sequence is TGTGCCAGCAGTTTGGGGACGTGGGGCAATCAGCCCCAGCATTTT. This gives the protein CASSLGTWGNQPQHF.

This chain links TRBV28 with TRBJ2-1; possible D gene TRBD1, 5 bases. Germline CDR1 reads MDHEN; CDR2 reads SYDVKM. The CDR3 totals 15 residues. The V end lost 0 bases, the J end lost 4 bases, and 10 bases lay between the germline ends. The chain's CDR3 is CASSLWSGRYNEQFF. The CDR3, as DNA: TGTGCCAGCAGTTTATGGTCAGGGCGGTACAATGAGCAGTTCTTC.

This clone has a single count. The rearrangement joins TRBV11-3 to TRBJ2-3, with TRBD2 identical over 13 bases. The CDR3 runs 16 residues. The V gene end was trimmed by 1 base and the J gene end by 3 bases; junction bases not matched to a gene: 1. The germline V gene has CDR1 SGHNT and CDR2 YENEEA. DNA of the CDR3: TGTGCCAGCAGCTTAGGGACTAGCGGGAGAACAGATACGCAGTATTTT. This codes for CASSLGTSGRTDTQYF.

The CDR3 bases are TGTGCCAGCAGCGAGGACAGTCCCTATGGCTACACCTTC. It encodes CASSEDSPYGYTF. This rearrangement joins TRBV5-5 to TRBJ1-2; weak D call: TRBD1 (6 bases). Trimming took 4 bases from V and 4 from J, leaving 11 bases between them. CDR3 length: 13 amino acids. The germline CDR1 and CDR2 sequences are SGHKS and YYEKEE (reference sequence).

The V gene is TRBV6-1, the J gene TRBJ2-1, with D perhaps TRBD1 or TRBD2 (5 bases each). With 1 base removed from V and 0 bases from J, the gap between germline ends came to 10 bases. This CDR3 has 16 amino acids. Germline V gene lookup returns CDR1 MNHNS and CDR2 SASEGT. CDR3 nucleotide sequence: TGTGCCAGCAGTGAAGGGGACGGCAGCTCCTACAATGAGCAGTTCTTC. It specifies CASSEGDGSSYNEQFF.

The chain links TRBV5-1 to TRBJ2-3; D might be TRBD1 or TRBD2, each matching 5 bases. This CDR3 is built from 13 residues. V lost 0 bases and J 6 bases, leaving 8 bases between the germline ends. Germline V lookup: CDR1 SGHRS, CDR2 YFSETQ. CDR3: CASSLGGADTQYF. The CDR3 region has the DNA TGCGCCAGCAGCTTGGGAGGGGCGGATACGCAGTATTTT.

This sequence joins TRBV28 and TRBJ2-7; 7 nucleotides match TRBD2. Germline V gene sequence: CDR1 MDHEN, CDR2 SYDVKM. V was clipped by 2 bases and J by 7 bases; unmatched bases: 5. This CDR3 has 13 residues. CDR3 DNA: TGTGCCAGCAGTTTAGCGGGAGATGGTGAGCAGTACTTC. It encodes CASSLAGDGEQYF.